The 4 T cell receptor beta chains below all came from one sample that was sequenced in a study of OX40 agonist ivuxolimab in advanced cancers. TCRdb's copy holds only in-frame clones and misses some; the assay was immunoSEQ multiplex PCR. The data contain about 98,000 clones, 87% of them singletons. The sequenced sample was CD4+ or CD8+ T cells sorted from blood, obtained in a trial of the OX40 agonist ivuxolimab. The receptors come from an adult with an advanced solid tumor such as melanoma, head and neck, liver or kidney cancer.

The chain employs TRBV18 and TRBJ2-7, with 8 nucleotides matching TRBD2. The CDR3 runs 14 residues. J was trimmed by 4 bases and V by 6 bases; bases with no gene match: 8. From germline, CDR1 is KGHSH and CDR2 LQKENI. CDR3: CASSPGGGEYEQYF. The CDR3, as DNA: TGTGCCAGCTCTCCGGGGGGGGGCGAATACGAGCAGTACTTC.

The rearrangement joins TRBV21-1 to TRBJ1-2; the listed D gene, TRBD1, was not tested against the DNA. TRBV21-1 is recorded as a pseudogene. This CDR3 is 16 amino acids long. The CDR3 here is CASTTGTGPPVGGYTF. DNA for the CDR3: TGTGCCTCCACCACCGGGACAGGGCCTCCGGTGGGTGGCTACACCTTC.

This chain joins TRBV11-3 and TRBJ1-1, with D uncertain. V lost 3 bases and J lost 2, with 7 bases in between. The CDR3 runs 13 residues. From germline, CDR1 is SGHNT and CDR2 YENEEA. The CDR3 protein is CASSFQKNTEAFF. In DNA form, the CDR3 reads TGTGCCAGCAGCTTCCAGAAAAACACTGAAGCTTTCTTT.

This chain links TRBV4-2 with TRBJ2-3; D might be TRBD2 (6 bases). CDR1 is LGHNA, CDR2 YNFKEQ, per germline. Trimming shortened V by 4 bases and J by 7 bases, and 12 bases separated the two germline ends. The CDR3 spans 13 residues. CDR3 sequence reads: CASSPVGTHTQYF. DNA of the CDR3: TGTGCCAGCAGCCCCGTGGGGACTCATACGCAGTATTTT.